Listed below are T cell receptor beta chains from one sample, sequenced in a study of blood T cells in healthy people across ages. TCRdb recomputed calls from the 5' RACE reads with MiXCR, one row per CDR3 protein. The table shows about 730,000 distinct CDR3 sequences, with roughly 47% occurring only once. The sample comprised blood. The receptors stem from a woman aged 55-69 years in good health. Each CDR3 is given with its conserved first and last residue. The D gene is left open where the match is weak. The size of a clone is reported for some rows only, either as once, few or many, or as a class for expanded clones.

TRBD1	TRBV29-1	TRBJ1-2	-	TGCAGCGCTGGACAGGATTCCTATGGCTACACCTTC	CSAGQDSYGYTF
-	TRBV6-5	TRBJ2-5	-	TGTGCCACCTTGCCCTCCAGGGCCCACCAAGAGACCCAGTACTTC	CATLPSRAHQETQYF
-	TRBV6-2/TRBV6-3	TRBJ2-3	-	TGTGCCAGAAAACTCGGTAGCCGTGGGACAGATACGCAGTATTTT	CARKLGSRGTDTQYF
-	TRBV6-2/TRBV6-3	TRBJ2-2	few	TGTGCCAGCGGCCCGGGCACCGGGGAGCTGTTTTTT	CASGPGTGELFF
TRBD1	TRBV3-1	TRBJ2-1	few	TGTGCCAGCAGCCGGGACAGGGTACGTTGGAATGAGCAGTTCTTC	CASSRDRVRWNEQFF
TRBD2	TRBV3-1	TRBJ2-5	-	TGTGCCAGCAGCCAAGATGGACTAGCGGGAGGCGAGACCCAGTACTTC	CASSQDGLAGGETQYF
-	TRBV2	TRBJ2-1	-	TGTGCCAGCCGGTACTACAATGAGCAGTTCTTC	CASRYYNEQFF
-	TRBV5-1	TRBJ2-3	many	TGCGCCAGCAGCTCCCCTGCAGATACGCAGTATTTT	CASSSPADTQYF
-	TRBV12-3/TRBV12-4	TRBJ2-1	many	TGTGCCAGCAGCCTGATGTCCTACAATGAGCAGTTCTTC	CASSLMSYNEQFF
-	TRBV14	TRBJ2-7	many	TGTGCCAGCAGCCAAGGGCTTGCCTCCTACGAGCAGTACTTC	CASSQGLASYEQYF